The 21 T cell receptor beta chains presented below share a single source sample, sequenced in a study of T cells in Graves' hyperthyroidism and ophthalmopathy. From RNA transcripts, TCR beta CDR3 regions were amplified. HTBI primers were employed in a first-round RT-PCR of the TCR CDR3. A single record per CDR3 protein comes from TCRdb applying MiXCR to the multiplex PCR reads. The sample yields 250,000 to 400,000 distinct CDR3 sequences, roughly an eighth seen once. Material: blood. These receptors all stem from a woman aged 40 to 50 with Graves' ophthalmopathy.

This clonotype has more than one count but fewer than ten. In nucleotides, the CDR3 is TGCAGTGCTAGTCTGGGACTCCGTGACTACGAGCAGTACTTC. Translated: CSASLGLRDYEQYF. The chain carries TRBV20-1 and TRBJ2-7, with a possible D match to TRBD2 (6 bases). Germline values: CDR1 DFQATT, CDR2 SNEGSKA (reference sequence). The CDR3 is 14 residues long. V lost 3 bases, J lost 3 bases, and 15 bases lay in between.

The chain has TRBV19 and TRBJ1-2; D may be TRBD1 (6 bases). The V and J ends lost 4 bases and 5 bases respectively, with 11 bases between them. This CDR3 spans 13 amino acids. CDR1 is LNHDA, CDR2 SQIVND, per germline (reference sequence). The CDR3 sequence is CASSTRDMYGYTF. The CDR3 bases are TGTGCCAGTAGTACCCGGGACATGTATGGCTACACCTTC.

This clonotype was counted ten times or more. The chain carries TRBV6-1 and TRBJ1-1; weak D call: TRBD1 (5 bases). The CDR3 loop spans 13 amino acids. From germline, CDR1 is MNHNS and CDR2 SASEGT. Trimming pared 10 bases from V and 1 base from J, leaving 13 bases between. The chain's CDR3 is CATRGVKNTEAFF. As DNA, the CDR3 is TGTGCCACCCGAGGGGTGAAGAACACTGAAGCTTTCTTT.

In this sample, this clonotype turned up a few times. This CDR3 is CASSRRDSGGIYEQYF. CDR3 sequence (DNA): TGCGCCAGCAGCAGACGGGACAGCGGGGGGATATACGAGCAGTACTTC. The chain combines TRBV4-1 with TRBJ2-7; TRBD2 matches 9 bases. The CDR3 extends over 16 amino acids. With V trimmed by 5 bases and J by 4 bases, 12 bases remained unmatched. From germline, CDR1 is MGHRA and CDR2 YSYEKL.

The sample holds many counts of this clonotype. The chain combines TRBV19 with TRBJ1-1; no firm D call. V shed 1 base and J shed 0 bases, with 6 bases lying between them. CDR1 is LNHDA and CDR2 is SQIVND in the germline V gene (reference sequence). The CDR3 extends over 14 amino acids. The DNA of the CDR3 is TGTGCCAGTAGTATAGCTAAGGTGAACACTGAAGCTTTCTTT. Its protein product is CASSIAKVNTEAFF. The full variable domain, its missing parts supplied by reference TRBV19 and TRBJ1-1, is DGGITQSPKYLFRKEGQNVTLSCEQNLNHDAMYWYRQDPGQGLRLIYYSQIVNDFQKGDIAEGYSVSREKKESFPLTVTSAQKNPTAFYLCASSIAKVNTEAFFGQGTRLTVV.

This clonotype was recorded many times. The chain combines TRBV27 with TRBJ2-1; 13 nucleotides agree with TRBD2. There are 16 residues in the CDR3. Germline assignment: CDR1 MNHEY and CDR2 SMNVEV (reference sequence). Losses at the gene ends were 4 bases for V and 7 bases for J; bases not matched to a gene: 7. This CDR3 is CASSSQGLAGWNEQFF. The CDR3 DNA sequence: TGTGCCAGCAGTTCCCAGGGACTAGCGGGGTGGAATGAGCAGTTCTTC.

This clonotype was found once. This rearrangement joins TRBV18 to TRBJ1-1, with TRBD1 identical over 7 bases. V lost 3 bases and J lost 6; bases outside the gene matches: 7. CDR3 length: 14 residues. From germline, CDR1 is KGHSH and CDR2 LQKENI. CDR3 region: CASSPRTGPPEAFF. DNA for the CDR3: TGTGCCAGCTCACCCAGGACAGGACCGCCTGAAGCTTTCTTT.

This clonotype occurred many times. Written as DNA, the CDR3 is TGTGCCAGCAGAACCGGACTAGCGGGGACAGAGACCCAGTACTTC. Amino acids: CASRTGLAGTETQYF. This chain connects TRBV7-6 to TRBJ2-5; 12 nucleotides align to TRBD2. Germline V lookup: CDR1 SGHVS, CDR2 FNYEAQ. The CDR3 has 15 residues. The V gene end was trimmed by 6 bases and the J gene end by 4 bases; junction bases not matched to a gene: 6.

This clonotype was seen ten or more times. The rearrangement links TRBV12-3 or TRBV12-4 to TRBJ2-2; 7 bases fit TRBD1. This CDR3 spans 14 amino acids. V was clipped by 5 bases and J by 8 bases; unmatched bases: 8. As DNA, the CDR3 is TGTGCCAGCAGTGGTGACAGGGTACGAGGGGAGCTGTTTTTT. This codes for CASSGDRVRGELFF.

In this sample, this clonotype turned up many times. V and J are TRBV7-9 and TRBJ1-4, with TRBD1 matching over 9 bases. V shed 5 bases, J shed 8 bases, and the junction held 9 bases outside the gene matches. Germline CDR1 SEHNR, CDR2 FQNEAQ (reference sequence). The CDR3 contains 15 residues. CDR3 loop: CASSTQGAPGEKLFF. In nucleotides, the CDR3 is TGTGCCAGCAGCACACAGGGGGCGCCGGGAGAAAAACTGTTTTTT.

In its sample, this clonotype was seen a few times. The genes are TRBV7-9 and TRBJ2-1; 11 bases fit TRBD2. CDR3 length equals 19 residues. Trimming took 5 bases from V and 0 from J; bases not matched to a gene: 12. Germline CDR1 is SEHNR and CDR2 is FQNEAQ (reference sequence). CDR3 sequence (DNA): TGTGCCAGCAGCCCACACTCGACTAGCGGGGTAAGCTCCTACAATGAGCAGTTCTTC. The encoded protein is CASSPHSTSGVSSYNEQFF.

The table lists this clonotype with many counts. This chain links TRBV20-1 with TRBJ2-5; 7 positions match TRBD1. CDR3 size: 14 residues. V lost 1 base and J lost 6; bases outside the gene matches: 8. Per the germline V gene, CDR1 is DFQATT and CDR2 is SNEGSKA (reference sequence). CDR3 residues: CSARVETGPKTQYF. In DNA, the CDR3 is TGCAGTGCTAGAGTTGAGACAGGGCCGAAGACCCAGTACTTC.

This clonotype was seen ten or more times. This chain joins TRBV2 and TRBJ2-5, with 10 bases aligning to TRBD1. V was clipped by 6 bases and J by 2 bases; unmatched bases: 9. CDR3 length: 16 amino acids. Germline lookup yields CDR1 SNHLY and CDR2 FYNNEI. CDR3 in amino acids: CASRRRQGAIQETQYF. The CDR3 DNA sequence: TGTGCCAGCAGGAGGAGACAGGGGGCGATACAAGAGACCCAGTACTTC. The full variable domain, rest sourced from reference TRBV2 and TRBJ2-5, is EPEVTQTPSHQVTQMGQEVILRCVPISNHLYFYWYRQILGQKVEFLVSFYNNEISEKSEIFDDQFSVERPDGSNFTLKIRSTKLEDSAMYFCASRRRQGAIQETQYFGPGTRLLVL.

This clonotype was counted between two and nine times. The gene calls are TRBV4-2 and TRBJ1-2; 8 positions match TRBD1. This CDR3 has 15 residues. Germline V CDR1 and CDR2: LGHNA, YNFKEQ. J gave up 3 bases and V 1 base, and 4 bases lay outside the gene matches. The CDR3 reads CASSQAQGADYGYTF. In DNA, the CDR3 is TGTGCCAGCAGCCAAGCTCAGGGGGCTGACTATGGCTACACCTTC.

The chain couples TRBV19 to TRBJ2-7; a weak D match, TRBD1 (5 bases). V dropped 4 bases and J dropped 0 bases, with 10 bases sitting between them. The V gene's germline CDR1 is LNHDA and CDR2 SQIVND (reference sequence). The CDR3 length is 14 residues. This chain's CDR3 is CASSTSGSSYEQYF. The CDR3 DNA is TGTGCCAGTAGTACTTCAGGGTCCTCCTACGAGCAGTACTTC.

This clonotype was detected many times. CDR3: CASSPRQGLAYNSPLHF. In nucleotides, the CDR3 is TGTGCCAGCAGCCCTCGACAGGGATTGGCCTATAATTCACCCCTCCACTTT. The V call is TRBV28, the J call TRBJ1-6; 7 bases are a match to TRBD1. This CDR3 has 17 amino acids. The ends lost 6 bases at V and 2 bases at J; junction bases unmatched: 10. Germline-derived CDR1 and CDR2 are MDHEN and SYDVKM.

As concerns this clonotype: A much larger clone lies one base from this, so it may be a read error. The chain combines TRBV6-6 with TRBJ1-1; no reliable D call. The CDR3 is 16 amino acids. Germline CDR1 is MNHNY and CDR2 is SVGAGI (reference sequence). CDR3 loop: CASSYSSVGTNTGAFF. The CDR3, as DNA: TGTGCCAGCAGTTACTCGTCGGTGGGCACGAACACTGGAGCTTTCTTT.

This clonotype was seen once. The chain recombines TRBV18 with TRBJ2-2, with D possibly TRBD1 on 6 matching bases. Germline CDR1 reads KGHSH; CDR2 reads LQKENI. This CDR3 is 15 amino acids long. Trimming stripped 3 bases from V and 0 bases from J, with 8 bases between. The CDR3 DNA follows: TGTGCCAGCTCACCGGGACATTCGAACACCGGGGAGCTGTTTTTT. Translating it yields CASSPGHSNTGELFF. The full variable domain, rest sourced from reference TRBV18 and TRBJ2-2, is NAGVMQNPRHLVRRRGQEARLRCSPMKGHSHVYWYRQLPEEGLKFMVYLQKENIIDESGMPKERFSAEFPKEGPSILRIQQVVRGDSAAYFCASSPGHSNTGELFFGEGSRLTVL.

This rearrangement joins TRBV20-1 to TRBJ2-1, with 14 bases that match TRBD2. Germline CDR1 and CDR2: DFQATT and SNEGSKA (reference sequence). CDR3 length: 16 amino acids. V was clipped by 4 bases and J by 4 bases; unmatched bases: 6. The CDR3 DNA is TGCAGTGCTAACTCGGGACTAGCGGGGGCTTACAATGAGCAGTTCTTC. This translates into CSANSGLAGAYNEQFF.

The rearrangement uses TRBV7-2 and TRBJ2-1, with 9 bases aligning to TRBD2. V was pared by 6 bases and J by 0 bases, with 18 bases of the junction left unmatched. This CDR3 region has 20 residues. Germline V gene sequence: CDR1 SGHTA, CDR2 FQGNSA. DNA for the CDR3: TGTGCCAGCAGTCTACGGGGAGGGCTAGCGGGAATAAGCTCCTACAATGAGCAGTTCTTC. Its translation: CASSLRGGLAGISSYNEQFF.

This clonotype was observed a handful of times. The chain has TRBV9 and TRBJ1-6; D uncertain. The CDR3 length is 13 residues. Between the trimmed V and J ends, which lost 1 base and 6 bases, there was a span of 5 bases. Germline loops: CDR1 SGDLS, CDR2 YYNGEE. The CDR3 here is CASSVSSNSPLHF. As DNA, the CDR3 is TGTGCCAGCAGCGTAAGCAGTAATTCACCCCTCCACTTT.